This is a list of T cell receptor beta chains from one sample in a study of T cells in localized non-small cell lung cancer. Data came from immunoSEQ multiplex PCR; TCRdb stores just in-frame clones and leaves some out. The repertoire has 45,000 or so clones, 90% to 95% of them found once; the top ten carry roughly a tenth. Sequencing used PBMCs, obtained before any cancer treatment. The origin of the receptors is a woman aged 40 to 75 with stage II lung adenocarcinoma. CDR3s include the opening cysteine and the closing phenylalanine or tryptophan. The D gene is left open where the match is weak. Rows may omit the clone size; those that give it use once, few, many or a size class.

j_gene,v_gene,d_gene,abundance,CDR3nt,CDR3aa
TRBJ2-5,TRBV5-1,.,.,TGCGCCAGCAGCTTGTTGGGGGGAAGGCAAGAGACCCAGTACTTC,CASSLLGGRQETQYF
TRBJ2-7,TRBV28,TRBD2,.,TGTGCCAGCTACTCTCTAGCGGCAACCTACGAGCAGTACTTC,CASYSLAATYEQYF
TRBJ2-2,TRBV9,.,.,TGTGCCAGCAGCCCCGACAGTAACACCGGGGAGCTGTTTTTT,CASSPDSNTGELFF
TRBJ1-2,TRBV5-1,TRBD1,.,TGCGCCAGCAGCTTGGGGGACAGGGGGACCTACGGCTACACCTTC,CASSLGDRGTYGYTF
TRBJ2-7,TRBV6-5,.,.,TGTGCCAGCAGGCCTTTCGCAGGGATACCCTACGAGCAGTACTTC,CASRPFAGIPYEQYF
TRBJ2-5,TRBV19,.,once,TGTGCCAGTAGTATGTTACCCCCAGGGGCAGGGGTAGAAGAGACCCAGTACTTC,CASSMLPPGAGVEETQYF
TRBJ1-4,TRBV18,.,once,TGTGCCAGCTCACCCCTGAGGGGGGGAAATGAAAAACTGTTTTTT,CASSPLRGGNEKLFF
TRBJ1-1,TRBV6-4,.,.,TGTGCCAGCAGGGAGGCGGGGGGCACTGAAGCTTTCTTT,CASREAGGTEAFF
TRBJ1-3,TRBV6-1,.,.,TGTGCCAGCACGTTTTCCCAGTCCGGAAACACCATATATTTT,CASTFSQSGNTIYF
TRBJ2-2,TRBV11-2,TRBD2,.,TGTGCCAGCAGGAAAGCGGGACCGAACACCGGGGAGCTGTTTTTT,CASRKAGPNTGELFF
TRBJ2-1,TRBV11-3,.,.,TGTGCCAGCAGTTGGGGTCGGGGTGAGCAGTTCTTC,CASSWGRGEQFF
TRBJ2-3,TRBV7-9,TRBD2,.,TGTGCCAGCAGCTTAGCCGAAACTAGCGCAGATACGCAGTATTTT,CASSLAETSADTQYF
TRBJ1-4,TRBV6-1,.,.,TGTGCCAGCAACCCCGTGGGGGCTCGGGAAAAACTGTTTTTT,CASNPVGAREKLFF
TRBJ1-6,TRBV2,.,few,TGTGCCAGCCGACAGGACGGCTCACCCCTCCACTTT,CASRQDGSPLHF
TRBJ1-1,TRBV2,TRBD1,.,TGTGCCAGCATCCGGGACAGGGGGTGGAACACTGAAGCTTTCTTT,CASIRDRGWNTEAFF
TRBJ1-5,TRBV5-6,TRBD1,once,TGTGCCAGCAGCCCCGACAGGGCCCCCAATCAGCCCCAGCATTTT,CASSPDRAPNQPQHF
TRBJ2-5,TRBV27,.,.,TGTGCCAGCAGTTTGGATTTAGGAGAGACCCAGTACTTC,CASSLDLGETQYF
TRBJ2-1,TRBV6-6,TRBD2,once,TGTGCCAGCTTTAGCGGGGGGATCGTTTGGAACAATGAGCAGTTCTTC,CASFSGGIVWNNEQFF
TRBJ2-3,TRBV4-1,TRBD2,.,TGCGCCAGCAGCCAAGAAGGGACTAGCGGGAGGACAGATACGCAGTATTTT,CASSQEGTSGRTDTQYF
TRBJ2-1,TRBV18,.,.,TGTGCCAGCTCACCACTAGCGTCCAATGAGCAGTTCTTC,CASSPLASNEQFF
TRBJ2-7,TRBV29-1,.,once,TGCAGCGTGGTTTATGAGACCGACGAGCAGTACTTC,CSVVYETDEQYF
TRBJ2-1,TRBV7-2,TRBD1,.,TGTGCCAGCAGCCGATCAGGGGGCGGCTCCTACAATGAGCAGTTCTTC,CASSRSGGGSYNEQFF
TRBJ2-1,TRBV28,TRBD2,.,TGTGCCAGCAGTTTAGTCCTAGCGGGAGACAATGAGCAGTTCTTC,CASSLVLAGDNEQFF
TRBJ2-7,TRBV25-1,.,.,TGTGCCAGCAGCGTCCTCGACGAGCAGTACTTC,CASSVLDEQYF